This TCR beta chain was retrieved from a study of beta chain features in type 1 diabetes. Findings and limits, study-wide: A moderate, significant TCRB CDR3 shortening appeared in type 1 diabetes across four CD4+ subsets. Within patients, naive, central memory and Treg TCRB repertoires seemed more similar than within healthy donors. VDJ junctions from type 1 diabetes patients carried fewer insertions and larger deletions.

What was sequenced were expressed TCRB transcripts, since all of the isolated RNA had been reverse transcribed. Profiled with immunoSEQ multiplex PCR; TCRdb holds only in-frame clones, not every one. Here the sample spans 150,000 to 200,000 clones, approximately 9.1% being singletons. Of note for this clone: Its target is not known.

The CDR3 has 15 amino acids. Germline CDR1 and CDR2: ENHRY and SYGVKD. The V segment lost 3 bases and the J segment 6 bases; nucleotides outside the gene matches: 9. This TCR was recovered from a woman younger than 35 in good health. The material sequenced was central memory CD4+ T cells from blood. V gene TRBV10-3 combines with J gene TRBJ1-2; 8 bases line up with TRBD1. The CDR3 DNA follows: TGTGCCATCAGTGACCCCGACAGGGGAGCCAATGGCTACACCTTC. As protein: CAISDPDRGANGYTF.